The subject of this entry is one T cell receptor (beta chain). The antigen is undetermined. TCRdb keeps only in-frame clones here, not all; method: immunoSEQ multiplex PCR. The sample carries about 2.1 million clones, 90% to 95% recorded once. J gave up 6 bases and V 5 bases, and 10 bases lay outside the gene matches. CDR1 and CDR2 from the germline V gene are SEHNR and FQNEAQ (reference sequence). The CDR3 sequence is 15 residues long. The sample originates from a study of shared clonotypes between healthy human individuals. The study's findings and limits: A handful of donors shared 4.5% to 6.5% of their naive CD4 clonotypes.

The naive CD8 subset, CD45RO-negative cells positively selected for CCR7, excluded terminally differentiated effector memory CD45RA+ cells. The receptor was derived from a man aged 18 to 29 in good health. Some clones in this sample may be carry-over from other donors' samples. The rearrangement uses TRBV7-9 and TRBJ2-1; 7 positions match TRBD2. The specimen sequenced was naive CD8+ T cells from PBMCs. The CDR3 loop is CASSPIAGGSNEQFF. CDR3 in DNA: TGTGCCAGCAGCCCTATTGCTGGCGGGAGCAATGAGCAGTTCTTC.